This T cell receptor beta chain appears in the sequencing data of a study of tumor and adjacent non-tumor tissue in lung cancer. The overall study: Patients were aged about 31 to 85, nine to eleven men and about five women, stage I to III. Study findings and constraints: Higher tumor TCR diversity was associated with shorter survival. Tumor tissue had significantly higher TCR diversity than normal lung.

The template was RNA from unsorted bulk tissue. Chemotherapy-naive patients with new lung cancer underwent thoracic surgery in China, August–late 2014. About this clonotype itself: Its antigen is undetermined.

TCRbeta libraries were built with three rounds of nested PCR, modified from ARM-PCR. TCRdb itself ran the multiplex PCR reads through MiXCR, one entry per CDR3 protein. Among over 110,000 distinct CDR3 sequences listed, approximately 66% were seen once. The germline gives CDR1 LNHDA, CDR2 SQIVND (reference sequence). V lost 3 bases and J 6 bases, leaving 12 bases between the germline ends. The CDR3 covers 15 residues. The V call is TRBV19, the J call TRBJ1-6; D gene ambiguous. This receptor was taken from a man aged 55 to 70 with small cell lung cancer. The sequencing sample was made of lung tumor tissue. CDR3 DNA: TGTGCCAGTAGTATCGTCGGTCAGATTAATTCACCCCTCCACTTT. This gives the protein CASSIVGQINSPLHF.